This paragraph reports one T cell receptor beta chain. Its cognate antigen is unknown. The CDR3 has 13 amino acids. The germline V gene has CDR1 LNHDA and CDR2 SQIVND (reference sequence). With 3 bases removed from V and 4 bases from J, the gap between germline ends came to 9 bases. This record comes from a study of T cells in localized non-small cell lung cancer. This table comes from immunoSEQ multiplex PCR, and its TCRdb copy is limited to in-frame clones, with some not included. The data contain about 24,000 clones, 70% to 90% of them seen just once; the ten biggest clones take up around 6%. Study results and caveats: Maximal T cell clonality occurred in uninvolved adjacent lung, with tumor ranking below it.

The sample in question was PBMCs, obtained before any cancer treatment. This sequence was found in a man aged 35 to 70 with stage II lung adenocarcinoma. This chain joins TRBV19 and TRBJ2-5; possibly TRBD2 for D (6 bases). The CDR3 region is CASSITGGETQYF. For the CDR3, the DNA is TGTGCCAGTAGTATTACCGGGGGAGAGACCCAGTACTTC.